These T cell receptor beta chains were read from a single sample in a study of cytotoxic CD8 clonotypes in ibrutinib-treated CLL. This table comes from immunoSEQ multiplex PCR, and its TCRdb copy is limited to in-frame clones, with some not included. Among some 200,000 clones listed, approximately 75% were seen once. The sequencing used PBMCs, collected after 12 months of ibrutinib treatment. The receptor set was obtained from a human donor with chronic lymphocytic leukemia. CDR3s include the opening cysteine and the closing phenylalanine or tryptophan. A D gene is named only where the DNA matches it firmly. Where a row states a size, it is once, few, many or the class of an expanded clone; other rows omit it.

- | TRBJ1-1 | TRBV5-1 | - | TGCGCCAGCAGCTTGGGTGCGAACACTGAAGCTTTCTTT | CASSLGANTEAFF
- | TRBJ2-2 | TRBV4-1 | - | TGCGCCAGCAGCCAAGCTTTGGTGCGGACCGTGAACACCGGGGAGCTGTTTTTT | CASSQALVRTVNTGELFF
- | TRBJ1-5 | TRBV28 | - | TGTGCCAGCAGTTTATACCCACGGACCCAGCATTTT | CASSLYPRTQHF
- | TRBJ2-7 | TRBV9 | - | TGTGCCAGCAGCCCAAGGGACTTCTCCTACGAGCAGTACTTC | CASSPRDFSYEQYF
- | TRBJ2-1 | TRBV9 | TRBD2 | TGTGCCAGCAGCTTGTTTAGCGGGGACTACAATGAGCAGTTCTTC | CASSLFSGDYNEQFF
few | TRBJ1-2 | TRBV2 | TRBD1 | TGTGCCAGCAGTGAGAGGGGGCCGTCCTATGGCTACACCTTC | CASSERGPSYGYTF
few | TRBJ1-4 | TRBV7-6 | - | TGTGCCAGCAGCTTTGAGAGGGGTCATGAAAAACTGTTTTTT | CASSFERGHEKLFF
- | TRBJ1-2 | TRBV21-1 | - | TGTGCCAGCAACACCTCTCCGGGACAGGGGAACTATGGCTACACCTTC | CASNTSPGQGNYGYTF
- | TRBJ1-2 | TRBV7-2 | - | TGTGCCAGCCAGATAAACTATGGCTACACCTTC | CASQINYGYTF
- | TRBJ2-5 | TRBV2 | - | TGTGCCAGCAGCTCCCTCGTAGAGACCCAGTACTTC | CASSSLVETQYF
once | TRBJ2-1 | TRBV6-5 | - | TGTGCCAGCAGTTACCGTAGGGGAGAGCAGTTCTTC | CASSYRRGEQFF
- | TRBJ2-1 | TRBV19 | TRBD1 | TGTGCCAGTAGTATCAGTGCGCTGGGACAGGGCGTATACAATGAGCAGTTCTTC | CASSISALGQGVYNEQFF
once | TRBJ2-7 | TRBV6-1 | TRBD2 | TGTGCCAGCATCCTCAGCGGGGTTGGGGAGCAGTACTTC | CASILSGVGEQYF
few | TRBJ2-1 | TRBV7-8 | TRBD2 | TGTGCCAGCAGCCTAGCGGGGGGCGGGAATGAGCAGTTCTTC | CASSLAGGGNEQFF
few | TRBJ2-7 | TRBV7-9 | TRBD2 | TGTGCCAGCAGCTTAGCTCTAGCGGGGGGGCCCGAGCAGTACTTC | CASSLALAGGPEQYF
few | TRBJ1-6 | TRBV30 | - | TGTGCCTGGACCCGCGGACAGCCTCCACCCCTCCACTTT | CAWTRGQPPPLHF
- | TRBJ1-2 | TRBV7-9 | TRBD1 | TGTGCCAGCAGCCACGCCGGGACAGGAAGTTCTAACTATGGCTACACCTTC | CASSHAGTGSSNYGYTF
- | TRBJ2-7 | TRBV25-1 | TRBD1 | TGTGCCAGCAGCGGGACAGGGCCCTACGAGCAGTACTTC | CASSGTGPYEQYF
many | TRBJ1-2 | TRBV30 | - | TGTGCCTGGTCCAGGGTCGGTGGCTACACCTTC | CAWSRVGGYTF
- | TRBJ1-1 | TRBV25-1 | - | TGTGCCAGTAGAAGAGGCACTGAAGCTTTCTTT | CASRRGTEAFF
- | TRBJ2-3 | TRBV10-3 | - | TGTGCCATCAGTGAGTCTAGCCTATACACAGATACGCAGTATTTT | CAISESSLYTDTQYF
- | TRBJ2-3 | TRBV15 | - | TGTGCCACCAGCAGAGATGCCGGGACTGTGGCAGATACGCAGTATTTT | CATSRDAGTVADTQYF
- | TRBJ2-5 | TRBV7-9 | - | TGTGCCAGCAGCTTACACGGCGCGCAAGAGACCCAGTACTTC | CASSLHGAQETQYF
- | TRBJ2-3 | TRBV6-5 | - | TGTGCCAGCAGCCCCGCGTTCACAGATACGCAGTATTTT | CASSPAFTDTQYF
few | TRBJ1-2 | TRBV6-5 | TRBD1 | TGTGCCAGCAGTTTAGGGACAGACTATGGCTACACCTTC | CASSLGTDYGYTF
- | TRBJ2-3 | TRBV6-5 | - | TGTGCCAGCGGTTTGTACACAGATACGCAGTATTTT | CASGLYTDTQYF
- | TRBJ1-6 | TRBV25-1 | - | TGTGCCAGCAGGTTGGGAGATTCACCCCTCCACTTT | CASRLGDSPLHF
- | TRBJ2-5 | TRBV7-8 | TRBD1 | TGTGCCAGCAGCTGGGGACAGGAGACAATCGGGACCCAGTACTTC | CASSWGQETIGTQYF
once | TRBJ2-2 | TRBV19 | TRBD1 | TGTGCCAGTAGTATAGGACAGGGGCGGACCGGGGAGCTGTTTTTT | CASSIGQGRTGELFF
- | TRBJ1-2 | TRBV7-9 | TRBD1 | TGTGCCAGCAGCTTATTCGGGACAGGGGACGGCTACACCTTC | CASSLFGTGDGYTF
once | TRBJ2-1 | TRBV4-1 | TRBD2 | TGCGCCAGCAGCCCTGTTAGCGGGAGTATCTATGAGCAGTTCTTC | CASSPVSGSIYEQFF
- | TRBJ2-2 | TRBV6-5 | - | TGTGCCAGCAGGAGACTAGCGAACACCGGGGAGCTGTTTTTT | CASRRLANTGELFF
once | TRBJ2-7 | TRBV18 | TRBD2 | TGTGCCAGCTCCGGGACTAGCGGGAGCTCCTACGAGCAGTACTTC | CASSGTSGSSYEQYF
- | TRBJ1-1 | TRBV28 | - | TGTGCCAGCAGCCTGCTCTTCAGGGGCAACACTGAAGCTTTCTTT | CASSLLFRGNTEAFF
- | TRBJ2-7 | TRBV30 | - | TGTGCCTGGGGGGGCCCATGGAGGGAGCAGTACTTC | CAWGGPWREQYF